A selection of T cell receptor beta chains follows, all from one sample in a study of T cell repertoires in cytomegalovirus infection. TCRdb reprocessed the reads via MiXCR and lists one record per CDR3 protein. The sample records about 240,000 distinct CDR3 sequences, about 12% being singletons. Material: PBMCs. Receptors were obtained from a human donor in good health (CMV status not recorded). Some clones in this sample may be carry-over from other donors' samples. CDR3s include the opening cysteine and the closing phenylalanine or tryptophan. The D gene is left open where the match is weak. Some rows mark clone size as missing; the rest say once, few, many or name a class of expanded clone.

CATLLGGTNNEQFF	TGTGCCACCTTACTAGGGGGAACAAACAATGAGCAGTTCTTC	NA	TRBV28	TRBJ2-1	14	NA
CSVEQRVAGELFF	TGCAGCGTTGAACAGCGGGTGGCCGGGGAGCTGTTTTTT	few	TRBV29-1	TRBJ2-2	13	NA
CASSSPPRAFTEAFF	TGTGCCAGCAGCTCGCCCCCCCGAGCCTTCACTGAAGCTTTCTTT	NA	TRBV11-3	TRBJ1-1	15	NA
CASSPPGQPNYEQYF	TGTGCCAGCAGCCCACCGGGACAGCCAAACTACGAGCAGTACTTC	many	TRBV7-2	TRBJ2-7	15	TRBD1
CASSYGGATNEKLFF	TGTGCCAGCAGTTACGGAGGGGCAACTAATGAAAAACTGTTTTTT	many	TRBV6-5	TRBJ1-4	15	NA
CASSGDTSGNTIYF	TGTGCCAGTAGTGGGGACACCTCTGGAAACACCATATATTTT	many	TRBV19	TRBJ1-3	14	NA
CSARDADLKRDEQFF	TGCAGTGCTAGAGACGCGGACTTGAAGAGGGATGAGCAGTTCTTC	NA	TRBV20-1	TRBJ2-1	15	NA
CASSLVAYGYTF	TGTGCCAGCAGTTTAGTGGCCTATGGCTACACCTTC	many	TRBV28	TRBJ1-2	12	NA
CSARGSRGLAADEQFF	TGCAGTGCTAGAGGCTCAAGGGGACTAGCGGCCGATGAGCAGTTCTTC	few	TRBV20-1	TRBJ2-1	16	TRBD2
CASSPNREKQFF	TGTGCCAGCAGCCCAAACCGGGAGAAGCAGTTCTTC	few	TRBV7-3	TRBJ2-1	12	NA
CASRTSGSRAGELFF	TGTGCCAGCAGGACTAGCGGGAGCCGTGCCGGGGAGCTGTTTTTT	many	TRBV6-2/TRBV6-3	TRBJ2-2	15	TRBD2
CASSARGGGLYPLGYTF	TGTGCCAGTAGTGCCCGAGGGGGGGGCCTATACCCCCTTGGCTACACCTTC	few	TRBV19	TRBJ1-2	17	NA
CASSSRGDSYEQYF	TGTGCCAGCTCTTCGAGGGGGGATTCCTACGAGCAGTACTTC	NA	TRBV18	TRBJ2-7	14	NA
CASSPISGGYQETQYF	TGTGCCAGCTCACCGATAAGCGGGGGATATCAAGAGACCCAGTACTTC	many	TRBV18	TRBJ2-5	16	TRBD2
CASSIDGTGAQRNYGYTF	TGTGCCAGTAGTATTGATGGGACAGGGGCCCAGAGGAACTATGGCTACACCTTC	many	TRBV19	TRBJ1-2	18	TRBD1
CASSSTGFGAEGEQFF	TGTGCCAGCAGCTCGACAGGGTTTGGTGCCGAAGGTGAGCAGTTCTTC	many	TRBV7-3	TRBJ2-1	16	TRBD1
CASSSAVLGTNNSPLHF	TGTGCCAGCAGCTCCGCGGTATTGGGAACCAATAATTCACCCCTCCACTTT	many	TRBV28	TRBJ1-6	17	NA
CASSFPGTAIYEQYF	TGTGCCAGCAGTTTCCCCGGGACAGCAATCTACGAGCAGTACTTC	few	TRBV28	TRBJ2-7	15	TRBD1
CASSLFGADRGANYGYTF	TGTGCCAGCAGTTTATTTGGGGCCGACAGGGGGGCTAACTATGGCTACACCTTC	many	TRBV28	TRBJ1-2	18	TRBD1
CASSYSTGVTEAFF	TGTGCCAGCAGTTACTCGACAGGGGTCACTGAAGCTTTCTTT	many	TRBV6-5	TRBJ1-1	14	TRBD1
CASSFENRGDQPQHF	TGTGCCAGCAGCTTTGAAAACCGGGGGGATCAGCCCCAGCATTTT	many	TRBV7-2	TRBJ1-5	15	NA
CASSLGGGGNEQFF	TGTGCCAGCAGCTTAGGAGGGGGAGGCAATGAGCAGTTCTTC	many	TRBV7-2	TRBJ2-1	14	NA
CASSLDTSGRTKQYF	TGTGCCAGCAGCTTAGATACTAGCGGGAGGACCAAGCAGTACTTC	many	TRBV7-6	TRBJ2-7	15	TRBD2
CASSRNRDEKLFF	TGTGCCAGCAGCCGAAACAGGGATGAAAAACTGTTTTTT	NA	TRBV7-6	TRBJ1-4	13	NA
CASSRTAISTEAFF	TGTGCCAGCAGCAGGACGGCGATTAGCACTGAAGCTTTCTTT	many	TRBV5-5	TRBJ1-1	14	NA
CSAFGTANEKLFF	TGCAGTGCCTTCGGGACAGCTAATGAAAAACTGTTTTTT	few	TRBV20-1	TRBJ1-4	13	TRBD1
CSVEDWTMTNYGYTF	TGCAGCGTTGAAGATTGGACGATGACTAACTATGGCTACACCTTC	NA	TRBV29-1	TRBJ1-2	15	NA
CASSQVQAVPMFGNQPQHF	TGTGCCAGCAGCCAAGTCCAGGCAGTCCCCATGTTTGGCAATCAGCCCCAGCATTTT	many	TRBV14	TRBJ1-5	19	NA
CASSLGRGRADTQYF	TGTGCCAGCAGCTTAGGAAGGGGGCGAGCAGATACGCAGTATTTT	many	TRBV7-2	TRBJ2-3	15	TRBD1
CASSTSGQLNYGYTF	TGTGCCAGCAGCACCTCGGGACAGCTTAACTATGGCTACACCTTC	many	TRBV7-8	TRBJ1-2	15	TRBD1
CASSSGSQNIQYF	TGTGCCAGCAGCTCCGGGTCCCAAAACATTCAGTACTTC	NA	TRBV9	TRBJ2-4	13	NA
CASSSGLAGGNEQFF	TGTGCCAGCAGTTCGGGACTAGCGGGGGGAAATGAGCAGTTCTTC	few	TRBV6-2/TRBV6-3	TRBJ2-1	15	TRBD2
CASRSSLKDYQGEQFF	TGTGCCAGCAGATCTAGCCTCAAGGATTACCAGGGGGAGCAGTTCTTC	few	TRBV28	TRBJ2-1	16	NA
CASSLEVSVAGGDTQYF	TGTGCCAGCAGCTTAGAGGTCTCGGTAGCGGGAGGAGATACGCAGTATTTT	many	TRBV7-2	TRBJ2-3	17	TRBD2
CASSFSQGRGGTDTQYF	TGTGCCAGCTCGTTCTCCCAAGGAAGGGGAGGGACAGATACGCAGTATTTT	few	TRBV18	TRBJ2-3	17	TRBD2
CASRNGGTEAFF	TGTGCCAGTAGAAACGGAGGGACTGAAGCTTTCTTT	many	TRBV19	TRBJ1-1	12	NA
CASSVTPMDRAYNEQFF	TGTGCCAGCAGCGTCACCCCGATGGACAGGGCCTACAATGAGCAGTTCTTC	many	TRBV7-8	TRBJ2-1	17	TRBD1
CASSTLTVNTEAFF	TGTGCCAGCAGTACCCTGACAGTGAACACTGAAGCTTTCTTT	many	TRBV28	TRBJ1-1	14	NA
CASSRGTGGSYEQYF	TGTGCCAGCAGCAGAGGGACAGGGGGCTCCTACGAGCAGTACTTC	many	TRBV7-2	TRBJ2-7	15	TRBD1
CASVDGFNQPQHF	TGTGCCAGCGTGGACGGATTCAATCAGCCCCAGCATTTT	many	TRBV28	TRBJ1-5	13	NA
CASRPTGRDTQYF	TGTGCCAGCAGACCGACAGGGAGAGATACGCAGTATTTT	many	TRBV12-3/TRBV12-4	TRBJ2-3	13	TRBD1
CSVDTSNEKLFF	TGCAGCGTTGACACAAGTAATGAAAAACTGTTTTTT	NA	TRBV29-1	TRBJ1-4	12	NA
CASSYSLAGSEDTQYF	TGTGCCAGCAGTTACTCCTTAGCGGGGAGCGAAGATACGCAGTATTTT	many	TRBV6-5	TRBJ2-3	16	TRBD2
CSVEGGVPYNEQFF	TGCAGCGTTGAAGGAGGGGTGCCCTACAATGAGCAGTTCTTC	many	TRBV29-1	TRBJ2-1	14	NA
CASSSPGGPAGELFF	TGTGCCAGCAGTTCCCCTGGAGGTCCCGCCGGGGAGCTGTTTTTT	many	TRBV6-5	TRBJ2-2	15	NA
CASSQTGGSYNSPLHF	TGTGCCAGCAGCCAAACAGGGGGCTCCTATAATTCACCCCTCCACTTT	NA	TRBV3-1	TRBJ1-6	16	TRBD1
CASSVDTFSNQPQHF	TGCGCCAGCAGCGTGGACACCTTTAGCAATCAGCCCCAGCATTTT	many	TRBV5-1	TRBJ1-5	15	NA
CASSQGDRGSTQYF	TGTGCCAGCAGTCAAGGGGACAGGGGGTCGACGCAGTATTTT	NA	TRBV7-3	TRBJ2-3	14	TRBD1
CASSSPGTLFSYEQYF	TGTGCCAGCAGTTCACCCGGGACTCTTTTTTCCTACGAGCAGTACTTC	NA	TRBV28	TRBJ2-7	16	NA
CASSIRGSRGRNTIYF	TGTGCCAGTAGTATTCGAGGCAGCCGGGGCCGAAACACCATATATTTT	many	TRBV19	TRBJ1-3	16	NA
CASSLAPGGGPTGEQYF	TGTGCCAGCAGCTTAGCCCCAGGTGGGGGCCCAACCGGCGAGCAGTACTTC	many	TRBV11-1	TRBJ2-7	17	NA
CASSPMTGRTEAFF	TGTGCCAGTAGTCCAATGACGGGTAGAACTGAAGCTTTCTTT	NA	TRBV19	TRBJ1-1	14	NA
CASSIGGTVYQETQYF	TGTGCCAGTAGTATAGGAGGGACAGTGTACCAAGAGACCCAGTACTTC	many	TRBV19	TRBJ2-5	16	TRBD1
CASSHISAGDYEQYF	TGCGCCAGCAGCCACATAAGTGCCGGGGACTACGAGCAGTACTTC	few	TRBV4-1	TRBJ2-7	15	NA
CSARRGQGNYGYTF	TGCAGTGCTAGAAGGGGACAGGGAAACTATGGCTACACCTTC	NA	TRBV20-1	TRBJ1-2	14	TRBD1
CASWSSGGEDGYNEQFF	TGTGCCAGCTGGTCTAGCGGGGGGGAGGATGGCTACAATGAGCAGTTCTTC	many	TRBV6-6	TRBJ2-1	17	TRBD2
CASSPGLAGERETQYF	TGTGCCAGCAGCCCAGGACTAGCGGGAGAACGAGAGACCCAGTACTTC	NA	TRBV9	TRBJ2-5	16	TRBD2